Following are 14 T cell receptor beta chains from one sample sequenced in a study of vaccination effects on CD4 cells after COVID-19. Method: immunoSEQ multiplex PCR; TCRdb's copy keeps in-frame clones and lacks some. The sample holds some 65,000 clones; approximately 76% are singletons and the top ten take approximately 2.8%. Antigen specificity for these receptors is unknown. Viral peptide pool expansion of antigen-specific CD4+ T cells preceded sequencing in the ViraFEST assay. Investigators separated out CD4+ T cells once about 10 days of culture had passed. All vaccine recipients tested negative for nucleocapsid antibodies and had never contracted SARS-CoV-2 infection. The sequences come from CD4+ T cells from PBMCs cultured with HCoV-NL63 spike peptides, collected before COVID-19 vaccination. The receptors were gathered from a human donor who received a COVID-19 vaccine.

V usage is TRBV10-3 and J usage is TRBJ1-4; D not resolved. CDR3 length: 15 amino acids. CDR1 ENHRY and CDR2 SYGVKD come from the germline V gene. V lost 0 bases and J 8 bases, leaving 13 bases between the germline ends. CDR3 sequence (DNA): TGTGCCATCAGTGAGTCTACGGTTGAATCCGAAAAACTGTTTTTT. Residues: CAISESTVESEKLFF.

The chain carries TRBV5-1 and TRBJ2-3, with 7 bases matching TRBD2. V lost 7 bases, J lost 4 bases, and 6 bases stayed unmatched. Germline CDR1 SGHRS, CDR2 YFSETQ. This CDR3 is built from 13 residues. The DNA for the CDR3 is TGCGCCAGCTGGGGGGGTCCCGCAGATACGCAGTATTTT. The encoded protein is CASWGGPADTQYF.

This rearrangement joins TRBV7-2 to TRBJ2-5; D might be TRBD2 (6 bases). In germline, CDR1 is SGHTA, CDR2 FQGNSA. Trimming shortened V by 5 bases and J by 5 bases, and 15 bases separated the two germline ends. This CDR3 has 14 residues. This CDR3 is CASSPQRSGETQYF. The CDR3, as DNA: TGTGCCAGCAGCCCCCAGCGGAGCGGGGAGACCCAGTACTTC.

This sequence joins TRBV19 and TRBJ1-2, with 7 bases fitting TRBD1. V trimming: 6 bases; J trimming: 8 bases; junction bases outside the gene matches: 15. Germline-derived CDR1 and CDR2 are LNHDA and SQIVND (reference sequence). This CDR3 region has 15 residues. The CDR3 reads CASSDGVNRGRGYTF. DNA for the CDR3: TGTGCCAGTAGCGATGGCGTAAACAGGGGACGAGGCTACACCTTC.

V usage is TRBV5-6 and J usage is TRBJ2-5; 11 nucleotides align to TRBD1. The CDR3 sequence is 16 residues long. In germline, CDR1 is SGHDT, CDR2 YYEEEE. V lost 4 bases, J lost 4 bases, and 9 bases stayed unmatched. For the CDR3, the DNA is TGTGCCAGCAGCCCGGACAGGGGGCTAACAGGAGAGACCCAGTACTTC. Protein: CASSPDRGLTGETQYF.

The J gene is TRBJ2-1, the V gene TRBV6-2 or TRBV6-3; D is unclear. This CDR3 is built from 13 residues. V was trimmed by 5 bases and J by 7 bases, leaving 12 bases between them. Germline CDR1 MNHEY, CDR2 SVGEGT. The CDR3: CASSAAVRNEQFF. In DNA, the CDR3 is TGTGCCAGCAGTGCAGCTGTACGAAATGAGCAGTTCTTC.

This clone was picked up one time. The chain joins TRBV5-1 to TRBJ1-4; tentative D call: TRBD1 (5 bases). Deletions cut 0 bases from V and 6 bases from J, with 9 bases between. CDR3 length equals 14 residues. Per germline, CDR1 SGHRS and CDR2 YFSETQ. The CDR3 nucleotides are TGCGCCAGCAGCTTGGGGCAGGGCCATGAAAAACTGTTTTTT. Its translation: CASSLGQGHEKLFF.

The V and J genes are TRBV7-2 and TRBJ2-5; 14 bases line up with TRBD2. Germline V gene lookup returns CDR1 SGHTA and CDR2 FQGNSA. The CDR3 length is 18 residues. V was clipped by 1 base and J by 4 bases; unmatched bases: 8. This CDR3 is CASSLVRLAGGAGETQYF. In DNA form, the CDR3 reads TGTGCCAGCAGCTTAGTGAGACTAGCGGGGGGGGCCGGAGAGACCCAGTACTTC. Variable domain in full (rest from reference TRBV7-2 and TRBJ2-5): GAGVSQSPSNKVTEKGKDVELRCDPISGHTALYWYRQSLGQGLEFLIYFQGNSAPDKSGLPSDRFSAERTGGSVSTLTIQRTQQEDSAVYLCASSLVRLAGGAGETQYFGPGTRLLVL.

The chain employs TRBV5-6 and TRBJ2-3; D is possibly TRBD2 (6 bases). V was cut by 4 bases and J by 8 bases, with 17 bases left in between. The germline V gene has CDR1 SGHDT and CDR2 YYEEEE. CDR3 length: 14 amino acids. CDR3 sequence reads: CASSLEDYGRTQYF. The CDR3, as DNA: TGTGCCAGCAGCCTAGAGGACTATGGTCGTACGCAGTATTTT.

This clone was counted between two and nine times. The rearrangement joins TRBV9 to TRBJ2-4; TRBD2 matches at 12 bases. V was clipped by 0 bases and J by 3 bases; unmatched bases: 7. This CDR3 region has 18 residues. Per germline, CDR1 SGDLS and CDR2 YYNGEE. The CDR3 nucleotides are TGTGCCAGCAGCGTAGGGCCCCGACTAGCGGGGGACAAAAACATTCAGTACTTC. This sequence encodes CASSVGPRLAGDKNIQYF.

J is TRBJ1-4 and V is TRBV6-1, with D unresolved. The CDR3 is 14 amino acids. V was trimmed by 3 bases and J by 0 bases, leaving 5 bases between them. Germline V gives CDR1 MNHNS, CDR2 SASEGT. CDR3 DNA sequence: TGTGCCAGCAGTGACAGAACAACTAATGAAAAACTGTTTTTT. Encoded protein: CASSDRTTNEKLFF.

This chain links TRBV2 with TRBJ1-1; no firm D call. V was trimmed by 6 bases and J by 1 base, leaving 9 bases between them. The CDR3 is 13 amino acids. Germline CDR1 SNHLY, CDR2 FYNNEI. The CDR3 nucleotides read TGTGCCAGCAGCCAGTCCAGGAACACTGAAGCTTTCTTT. Protein: CASSQSRNTEAFF.

The chain's CDR3 is CASSKDRSGTQYF. The CDR3 DNA reads TGTGCCAGCAGTAAAGACAGGTCCGGGACCCAGTACTTC. The chain uses TRBV5-4 and TRBJ2-5, with a weak D call TRBD1 (6 bases). From germline, CDR1 is SGHNT and CDR2 YYREEE (reference sequence). This CDR3 is 13 amino acids long. V was trimmed by 5 bases and J by 7 bases, leaving 15 bases between them.

The rearrangement joins TRBV11-3 to TRBJ2-7, with D possibly matching TRBD1 (6 bases). Trimming pared 4 bases from V and 4 bases from J, leaving 23 bases between. This CDR3 has 17 amino acids. Looked up from germline, CDR1 is SGHNT and CDR2 is YENEEA. CDR3 protein: CASSSLCLEQGEYEQYV. As DNA, the CDR3 is TGTGCCAGCAGCTCCCTTTGCCTGGAACAGGGCGAGTACGAGCAGTACGTC.